In its sample, the clone carrying this T cell receptor (beta chain) was seen a few times. Its antigen is still unknown. Distinct nucleotide sequences in the sample also encode this CDR3. This sample is part of a study of beta chain features in type 1 diabetes. V dropped 2 bases and J dropped 6 bases, with 6 bases sitting between them. The length of the CDR3 is 11 residues. Germline-derived CDR1 and CDR2 are GTSNPN and SVGIG (reference sequence). General observations from the study: Moderate but significant shortening of TCRB CDR3s was recorded in all four CD4+ subsets from Type 1 diabetes patients. Relative to healthy donors, patients appeared to have naive, central memory and Treg TCRB repertoires that were more similar.

The authors reverse transcribed all of the isolated RNA, so sequencing captured expressed TCRB transcripts. TCRdb keeps only in-frame clones here, not all; method: immunoSEQ multiplex PCR. The sample includes hundreds of thousands of clones, 30% seen only once; the top ten take about 0.065%. The chain couples TRBV30 to TRBJ2-3, with D unclear. The source of this sequence is a man between 18 and 29 years old in good health. Material: naive CD4+ T cells from blood. The CDR3 DNA is TGTGCCTGGAGTACGGGTGATACGCAGTATTTT. This sequence encodes CAWSTGDTQYF.